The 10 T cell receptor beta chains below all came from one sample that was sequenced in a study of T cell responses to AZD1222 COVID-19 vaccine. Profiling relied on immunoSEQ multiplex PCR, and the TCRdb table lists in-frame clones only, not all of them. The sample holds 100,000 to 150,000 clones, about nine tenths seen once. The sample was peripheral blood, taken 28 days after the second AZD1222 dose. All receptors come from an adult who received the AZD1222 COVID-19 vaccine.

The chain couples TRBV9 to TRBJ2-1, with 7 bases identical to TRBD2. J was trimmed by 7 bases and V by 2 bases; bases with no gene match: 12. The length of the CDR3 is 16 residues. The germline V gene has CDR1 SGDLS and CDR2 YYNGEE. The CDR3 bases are TGTGCCAGCAGCGTGGGTGGCGCGGGAGTGTTGAATGAGCAGTTCTTC. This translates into CASSVGGAGVLNEQFF.

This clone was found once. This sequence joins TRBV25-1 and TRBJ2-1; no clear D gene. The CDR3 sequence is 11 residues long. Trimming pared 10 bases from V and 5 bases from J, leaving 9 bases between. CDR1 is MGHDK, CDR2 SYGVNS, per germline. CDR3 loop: CATTHDNEQFF. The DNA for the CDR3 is TGTGCCACCACCCATGACAATGAGCAGTTCTTC.

CDR3 nucleotides: TGTGCCAGCAGCCTTGGGACTAGCGGGAGCAATGAGCAGTTCTTC. Its protein is CASSLGTSGSNEQFF. This rearrangement joins TRBV3-1 (or the pseudogene TRBV3-2) to TRBJ2-1; TRBD2 agrees at 14 bases. Germline lookup yields CDR1 LGHDT and CDR2 YNNKEL (reference sequence). The CDR3 length is 15 residues. J gave up 6 bases and V 4 bases, and 2 bases lay outside the gene matches.

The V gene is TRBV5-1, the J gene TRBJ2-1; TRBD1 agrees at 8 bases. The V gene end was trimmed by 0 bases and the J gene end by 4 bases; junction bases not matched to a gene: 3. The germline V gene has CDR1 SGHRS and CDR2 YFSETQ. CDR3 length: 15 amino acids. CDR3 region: CASSLVGQGYNEQFF. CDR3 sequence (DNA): TGCGCCAGCAGCTTGGTCGGACAGGGTTACAATGAGCAGTTCTTC.

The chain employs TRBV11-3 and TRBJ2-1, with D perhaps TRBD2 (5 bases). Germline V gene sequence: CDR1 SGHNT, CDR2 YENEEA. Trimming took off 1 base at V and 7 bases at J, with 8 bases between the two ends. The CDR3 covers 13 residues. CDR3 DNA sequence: TGTGCCAGCAGCTTAGGCGAGCGGAATGAGCAGTTCTTC. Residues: CASSLGERNEQFF.

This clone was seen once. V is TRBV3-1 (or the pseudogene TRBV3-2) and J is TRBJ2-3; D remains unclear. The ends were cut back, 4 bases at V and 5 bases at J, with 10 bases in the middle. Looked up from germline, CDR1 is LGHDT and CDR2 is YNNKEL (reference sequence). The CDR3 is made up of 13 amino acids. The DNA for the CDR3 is TGTGCCAGCAGCCTGGCTACACAAGATACGCAGTATTTT. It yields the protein CASSLATQDTQYF.

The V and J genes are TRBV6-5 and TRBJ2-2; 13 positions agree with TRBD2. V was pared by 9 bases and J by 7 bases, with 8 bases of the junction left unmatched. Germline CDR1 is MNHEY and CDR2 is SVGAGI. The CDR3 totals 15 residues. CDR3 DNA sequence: TGTGCCAGTCTAAGGACTAGCGGGAGAAGCGGGGAGCTGTTTTTT. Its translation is CASLRTSGRSGELFF.

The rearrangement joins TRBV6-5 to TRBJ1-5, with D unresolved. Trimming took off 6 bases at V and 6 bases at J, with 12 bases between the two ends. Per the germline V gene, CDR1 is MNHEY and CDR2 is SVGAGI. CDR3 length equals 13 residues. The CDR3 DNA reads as TGTGCCAGCAGAGTGACCTATGGTCAGCCCCAGCATTTT. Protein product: CASRVTYGQPQHF.

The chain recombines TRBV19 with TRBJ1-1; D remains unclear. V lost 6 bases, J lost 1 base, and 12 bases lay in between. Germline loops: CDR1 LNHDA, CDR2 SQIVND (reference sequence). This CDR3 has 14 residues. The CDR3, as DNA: TGTGCCAGTAGGGACCGTCCTAAGAACACTGAAGCTTTCTTT. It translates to CASRDRPKNTEAFF.

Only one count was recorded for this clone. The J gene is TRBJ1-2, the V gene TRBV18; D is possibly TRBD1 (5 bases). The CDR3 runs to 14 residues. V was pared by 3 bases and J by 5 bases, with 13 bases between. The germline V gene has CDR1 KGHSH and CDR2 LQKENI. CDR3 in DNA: TGTGCCAGCTCACCCGGGAAGGGGTTTTATGGCTACACCTTC. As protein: CASSPGKGFYGYTF. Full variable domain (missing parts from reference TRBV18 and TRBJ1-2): NAGVMQNPRHLVRRRGQEARLRCSPMKGHSHVYWYRQLPEEGLKFMVYLQKENIIDESGMPKERFSAEFPKEGPSILRIQQVVRGDSAAYFCASSPGKGFYGYTFGSGTRLTVV.